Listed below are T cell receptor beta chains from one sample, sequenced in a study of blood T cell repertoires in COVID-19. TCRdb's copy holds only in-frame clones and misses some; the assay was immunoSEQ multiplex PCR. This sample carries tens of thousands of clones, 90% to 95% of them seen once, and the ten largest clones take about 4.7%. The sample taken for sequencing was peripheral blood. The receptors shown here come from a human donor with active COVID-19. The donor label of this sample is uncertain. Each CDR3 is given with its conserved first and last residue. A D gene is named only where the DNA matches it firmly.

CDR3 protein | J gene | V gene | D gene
CASSHTGNNGYTF | TRBJ1-2 | TRBV3-1/TRBV3-2 | NA
CTSSQDWRLRAGQNSPLHF | TRBJ1-6 | TRBV1 | NA
CASSRAGQGIRRDTQYF | TRBJ2-3 | TRBV4-3 | TRBD1
CASSSRAASGNREQYF | TRBJ2-7 | TRBV4-3 | TRBD2
CASSTDRGHLSYEQYF | TRBJ2-7 | TRBV3-1/TRBV3-2 | TRBD1
CATSQGTDKNIQYF | TRBJ2-4 | TRBV15 | TRBD1
CASSLLWRGPQGNEQFF | TRBJ2-1 | TRBV5-1 | NA
CASSYEGSYEQYF | TRBJ2-7 | TRBV6-2/TRBV6-3 | NA
CASSLSGTEETQYF | TRBJ2-5 | TRBV7-2 | NA
CASRSPTSGSTDTQYF | TRBJ2-3 | TRBV11-2 | TRBD2
CASSNQGSGANVLTF | TRBJ2-6 | TRBV6-5 | NA
CASSLVTDRLETQYF | TRBJ2-5 | TRBV5-4 | NA
CASSVGQGSGGYTF | TRBJ1-2 | TRBV28 | NA
CASSLWSGGLEDTQYF | TRBJ2-3 | TRBV5-4 | TRBD2
CASSQGSRGRGEKLFF | TRBJ1-4 | TRBV3-1/TRBV3-2 | TRBD1
CASSFFSGNTGELFF | TRBJ2-2 | TRBV7-2 | NA
CASSPGLAAHVGNEQFF | TRBJ2-1 | TRBV3-1/TRBV3-2 | TRBD2
CASSERAGSGNQPQHF | TRBJ1-5 | TRBV6-1 | NA
CASSARLRSYEQYF | TRBJ2-7 | TRBV5-1 | NA
CASSNPAQGAGYGYTF | TRBJ1-2 | TRBV4-1 | TRBD1
CASSTTGLATEQFF | TRBJ2-1 | TRBV6-2/TRBV6-3 | TRBD2
CASSHPGLAGAQGEQFF | TRBJ2-1 | TRBV27 | TRBD2
CATVRVGRSSYNSPLHF | TRBJ1-6 | TRBV24-1 | NA
CASKEGAIPQGEPQHF | TRBJ1-5 | TRBV10-2 | TRBD1
CASSQIGGQGYEQYF | TRBJ2-7 | TRBV3-1/TRBV3-2 | TRBD1
CASSLWDRGRGFGELFF | TRBJ2-2 | TRBV7-2 | TRBD1
CASSSTAYEQYF | TRBJ2-7 | TRBV11-2 | NA
CASSDGGREGHDTGELFF | TRBJ2-2 | TRBV6-1 | TRBD2
CASSPPGQVQETQYF | TRBJ2-5 | TRBV7-7 | TRBD1
CASNVQGASNQPQHF | TRBJ1-5 | TRBV2 | TRBD1
CASREGGISYEQYF | TRBJ2-7 | TRBV2 | NA
CASSLGRRGNTEAFF | TRBJ1-1 | TRBV7-6 | NA
CASIPVGGTEAFF | TRBJ1-1 | TRBV7-2 | NA
CASRPGSRTEAFF | TRBJ1-1 | TRBV6-5 | NA
CASSIRERRADTQYF | TRBJ2-3 | TRBV28 | NA
CASSAQDRGDSNQPQHF | TRBJ1-5 | TRBV5-1 | TRBD1
CASSPGDRTFRGGYTF | TRBJ1-2 | TRBV7-2 | TRBD1
CASSPEQVMFSGNTIYF | TRBJ1-3 | TRBV18 | NA
CASSFREGTEAFF | TRBJ1-1 | TRBV12-3/TRBV12-4 | NA
CASRLEDVAEQFF | TRBJ2-1 | TRBV19 | NA
CASSRGLTPSYEQYF | TRBJ2-7 | TRBV7-8 | NA
CASSPPDSHYEQYF | TRBJ2-7 | TRBV7-2 | NA
CASEGVLYEQYF | TRBJ2-7 | TRBV6-5 | NA
CASSLGRWPELGGETQYF | TRBJ2-5 | TRBV11-3 | TRBD2
CASSLGTGGTGELFF | TRBJ2-2 | TRBV11-3 | TRBD1
CASSPQLRLAGVADTQYF | TRBJ2-3 | TRBV7-2 | TRBD2
CASSRTRVQETQYF | TRBJ2-5 | TRBV19 | TRBD2
CASSQGVDRGVYQPQHF | TRBJ1-5 | TRBV4-1 | TRBD1
CASSYPLAGGTQLNNEQFF | TRBJ2-1 | TRBV6-2/TRBV6-3 | TRBD2
CASSTDTEAFF | TRBJ1-1 | TRBV5-1 | NA
CASIRTGVGNQPQHF | TRBJ1-5 | TRBV19 | TRBD1
CASRRGRWDEQFF | TRBJ2-1 | TRBV6-6 | TRBD1